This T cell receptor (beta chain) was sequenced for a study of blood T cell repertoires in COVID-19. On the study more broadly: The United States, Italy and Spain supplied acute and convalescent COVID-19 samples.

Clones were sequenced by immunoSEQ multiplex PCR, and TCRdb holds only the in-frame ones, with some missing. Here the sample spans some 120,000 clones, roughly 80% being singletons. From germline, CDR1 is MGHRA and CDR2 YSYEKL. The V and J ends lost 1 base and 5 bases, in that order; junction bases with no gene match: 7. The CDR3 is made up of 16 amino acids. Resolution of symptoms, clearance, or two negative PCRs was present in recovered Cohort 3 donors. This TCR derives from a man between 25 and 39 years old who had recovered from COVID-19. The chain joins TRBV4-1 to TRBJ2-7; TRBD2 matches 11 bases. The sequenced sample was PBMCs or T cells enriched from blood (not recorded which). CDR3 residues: CASSQAVTSGNHEQYF. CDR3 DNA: TGCGCCAGCAGCCAAGCGGTGACTAGCGGGAACCACGAGCAGTACTTC.